Listed below are T cell receptor beta chains from one sample, sequenced in a study of T cell responses to AZD1222 COVID-19 vaccine. TCRdb's table, derived via immunoSEQ multiplex PCR, lists solely in-frame clones and lacks some. The sample has about 140,000 clones; approximately 91% are singletons. The material sequenced was peripheral blood, taken on day 0 of AZD1222 vaccination. These receptors all come from an adult in good health. Both conserved end residues are part of each CDR3. D genes are given only for firm matches. For some rows the clone size is stated as once, few or many, or as a class when expanded; others skip it.

D gene,clone size,V gene,J gene,CDR3 protein,CDR3 DNA
TRBD1,few,TRBV28,TRBJ1-5,CASSSQGDSLNQPQHF,TGTGCCAGCAGTTCACAAGGGGACAGCCTCAATCAGCCCCAGCATTTT
.,.,TRBV29-1,TRBJ1-1,CSVEKIHPSGRAFF,TGCAGCGTTGAGAAAATCCACCCTTCGGGGAGAGCTTTCTTT
TRBD2,.,TRBV6-4,TRBJ2-3,CASSVTSGSTDTQYF,TGTGCCAGCAGTGTCACTAGCGGGAGCACAGATACGCAGTATTTT
TRBD2,.,TRBV27,TRBJ2-7,CASSFSLKLAGVTSSYEQYF,TGTGCCAGCAGTTTCTCCCTCAAACTAGCGGGGGTGACTAGCTCCTACGAGCAGTACTTC
.,few,TRBV30,TRBJ1-5,CAWSGTLTGSPNQPQHF,TGTGCCTGGAGTGGGACGCTCACAGGTTCCCCGAATCAGCCCCAGCATTTT
.,.,TRBV28,TRBJ1-2,CASHTGTANNVYGYTF,TGTGCCAGCCATACCGGGACGGCCAATAACGTCTATGGCTACACCTTC
.,.,TRBV27,TRBJ2-5,CASSSRSETQYF,TGTGCCAGCAGCTCTCGGTCAGAGACCCAGTACTTC
.,.,TRBV2,TRBJ1-2,CANQQGAGYGYTF,TGTGCCAACCAACAGGGCGCGGGCTATGGCTACACCTTC
.,once,TRBV3-1/TRBV3-2,TRBJ2-5,CASSQDRRPPETQYF,TGTGCCAGCAGCCAAGATCGTAGGCCGCCAGAGACCCAGTACTTC
TRBD1,.,TRBV12-5,TRBJ2-7,CASGLMGQGGYEQYF,TGTGCTAGTGGTTTGATGGGACAGGGCGGCTACGAGCAGTACTTC
.,.,TRBV15,TRBJ2-7,CATSPGVIYEQYF,TGTGCCACCAGCCCGGGGGTAATCTACGAGCAGTACTTC
.,.,TRBV27,TRBJ1-1,CASSYGRYTEAFF,TGTGCCAGCAGTTACGGCAGGTACACTGAAGCTTTCTTT
TRBD1,.,TRBV11-2,TRBJ1-5,CASSLLGTGHSNQPQHF,TGTGCCAGCAGCTTATTGGGGACAGGGCATAGCAATCAGCCCCAGCATTTT
.,.,TRBV13,TRBJ1-3,CASSLQGVSGNTIYF,TGTGCCAGCAGCCTACAGGGCGTCTCTGGAAACACCATATATTTT
TRBD2,once,TRBV6-2/TRBV6-3,TRBJ2-5,CASSNLRIGREETQYF,TGTGCCAGCAGCAACCTAAGGATAGGGCGGGAGGAGACCCAGTACTTC
.,.,TRBV18,TRBJ1-1,CASTLDSFMNTEAFF,TGTGCCAGCACTTTGGACAGCTTCATGAACACTGAAGCTTTCTTT
.,.,TRBV2,TRBJ2-5,CASRQGETQYF,TGTGCCAGCAGGCAAGGGGAGACCCAGTACTTC
TRBD1,once,TRBV12-5,TRBJ1-1,CASGLVLGQGAKNTEAFF,TGTGCTAGTGGTTTGGTACTGGGACAGGGGGCCAAGAACACTGAAGCTTTCTTT
TRBD1,once,TRBV27,TRBJ1-1,CASSRNDRGPNTEAFF,TGTGCCAGCAGCCGAAATGACAGGGGGCCGAACACTGAAGCTTTCTTT
TRBD2,.,TRBV28,TRBJ2-7,CASRRGLRWQYF,TGTGCCAGCAGGCGGGGACTACGATGGCAGTACTTC
.,.,TRBV5-1,TRBJ1-3,CASSLFDISSSGNTIYF,TGCGCCAGCAGCTTGTTTGACATCTCAAGCTCTGGAAACACCATATATTTT
.,.,TRBV3-1/TRBV3-2,TRBJ2-2,CASSTASEPNTGELFF,TGTGCCAGCAGCACTGCTAGCGAACCGAACACCGGGGAGCTGTTTTTT
.,once,TRBV4-1,TRBJ1-6,CASSHGFSPLHF,TGCGCCAGCAGCCACGGATTTTCACCCCTCCACTTT
TRBD1,once,TRBV5-1,TRBJ1-1,CASSSHRGGTEAFF,TGCGCCAGCAGCTCGCACAGGGGTGGCACTGAAGCTTTCTTT
.,once,TRBV29-1,TRBJ2-5,CSVGRHGEYQETQYF,TGCAGCGTTGGAAGACATGGGGAGTACCAAGAGACCCAGTACTTC
.,.,TRBV5-8,TRBJ1-1,CASSPEIGRDTEAFF,TGTGCCAGCAGCCCGGAAATCGGGAGGGACACTGAAGCTTTCTTT
.,.,TRBV7-2,TRBJ1-2,CASSLISEIEGYTF,TGTGCCAGCAGCTTAATTTCGGAGATAGAGGGCTACACCTTC
.,.,TRBV2,TRBJ1-5,CASSEGNQPQHF,TGTGCCAGCAGTGAAGGAAATCAGCCCCAGCATTTT
TRBD2,.,TRBV5-6,TRBJ2-5,CASSFLLAGAKLQETQYF,TGTGCCAGCAGCTTTTTACTAGCGGGGGCCAAACTGCAAGAGACCCAGTACTTC
.,.,TRBV5-6,TRBJ2-7,CASSLVGRRNEQYF,TGTGCCAGCAGCTTGGTGGGGAGGCGGAACGAGCAGTACTTC
TRBD2,.,TRBV7-7,TRBJ2-3,CASSCAGGGQDDSTDTQYF,TGTGCTAGCAGCTGTGCGGGGGGTGGGCAGGACGATAGCACAGATACGCAGTATTTT
.,.,TRBV5-1,TRBJ1-1,CASSLYGRPMNTEAFF,TGCGCCAGCAGCTTATATGGCAGGCCCATGAACACTGAAGCTTTCTTT
TRBD1,.,TRBV2,TRBJ2-2,CASGRQGGTGELFF,TGTGCCAGCGGTAGACAGGGGGGAACCGGGGAGCTGTTTTTT
.,once,TRBV6-5,TRBJ2-1,CASSYFGTRNEQFF,TGTGCCAGCAGTTACTTCGGGACTCGAAATGAGCAGTTCTTC
.,.,TRBV6-2/TRBV6-3,TRBJ2-5,CASSYGIEETQYF,TGTGCCAGCAGTTACGGAATTGAAGAGACCCAGTACTTC
.,.,TRBV7-8,TRBJ2-7,CASSLIGAANSYEQYF,TGTGCCAGCAGCCTAATCGGGGCAGCCAATAGCTACGAGCAGTACTTC
TRBD1,.,TRBV18,TRBJ1-2,CASSPGTGGYTF,TGTGCCAGCTCACCAGGGACAGGAGGCTACACCTTC
.,.,TRBV18,TRBJ2-7,CASSPRGGSSYEQYF,TGTGCCAGCTCGCCAAGGGGGGGAAGCTCCTACGAGCAGTACTTC
TRBD1,.,TRBV28,TRBJ2-4,CASSPDRGPAKNIQYF,TGTGCCAGCAGTCCTGACAGGGGGCCGGCCAAAAACATTCAGTACTTC
.,.,TRBV5-6,TRBJ1-1,CASSLVSKAFF,TGTGCCAGCAGCTTGGTCAGCAAAGCTTTCTTT
.,.,TRBV5-1,TRBJ1-3,CASSLSGGSGNTIYF,TGCGCCAGCAGCTTGTCGGGGGGATCTGGAAACACCATATATTTT
.,.,TRBV27,TRBJ2-1,CASSLTSRNEQFF,TGTGCCAGCAGTTTAACTAGCAGAAATGAGCAGTTCTTC
.,.,TRBV18,TRBJ1-1,CASSLGWGGDTEAFF,TGTGCCAGCTCACTGGGCTGGGGAGGTGACACTGAAGCTTTCTTT
TRBD1,.,TRBV6-5,TRBJ2-1,CASGTGGHNEQFF,TGTGCCAGCGGGACAGGGGGACACAATGAGCAGTTCTTC
TRBD1,.,TRBV6-5,TRBJ1-2,CASRGTGIGGYTF,TGTGCTAGCAGAGGGACAGGGATCGGCGGCTACACCTTC
.,.,TRBV28,TRBJ1-6,CASSLSALHNSPLHF,TGTGCCAGCAGTTTATCGGCGTTACATAATTCACCCCTCCACTTT